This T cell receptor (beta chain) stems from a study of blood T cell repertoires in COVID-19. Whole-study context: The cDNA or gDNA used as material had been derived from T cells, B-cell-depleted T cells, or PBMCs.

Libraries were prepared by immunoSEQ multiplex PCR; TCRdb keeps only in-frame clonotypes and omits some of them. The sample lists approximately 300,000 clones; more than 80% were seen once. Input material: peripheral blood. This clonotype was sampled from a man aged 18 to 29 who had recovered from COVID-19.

The CDR3 here is CASRPTRQGRNEKLFF. In nucleotides, the CDR3 is TGTGCCAGTCGACCTACACGACAGGGCCGAAATGAAAAACTGTTTTTT. This rearrangement joins TRBV19 to TRBJ1-4; TRBD1 aligns across 7 bases. Trimming cost V 8 bases and J 5 bases; bases outside gene matches: 14. The CDR3 has 16 residues. Germline-derived CDR1 and CDR2 are LNHDA and SQIVND (reference sequence).